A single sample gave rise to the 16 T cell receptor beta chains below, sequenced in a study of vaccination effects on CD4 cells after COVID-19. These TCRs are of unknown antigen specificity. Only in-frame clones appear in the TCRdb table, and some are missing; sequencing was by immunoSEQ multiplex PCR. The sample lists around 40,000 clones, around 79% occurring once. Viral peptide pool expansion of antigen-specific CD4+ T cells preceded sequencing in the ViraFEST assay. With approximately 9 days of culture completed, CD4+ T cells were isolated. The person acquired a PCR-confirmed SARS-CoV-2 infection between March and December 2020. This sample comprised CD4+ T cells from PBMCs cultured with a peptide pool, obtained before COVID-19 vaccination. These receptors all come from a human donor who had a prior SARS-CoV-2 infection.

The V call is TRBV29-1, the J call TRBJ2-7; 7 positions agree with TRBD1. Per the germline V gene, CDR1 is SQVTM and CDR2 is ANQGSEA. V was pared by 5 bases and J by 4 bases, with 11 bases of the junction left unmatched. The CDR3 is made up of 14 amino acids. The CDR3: CSVLQPTGKYEQYF. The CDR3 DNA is TGCAGCGTTCTGCAACCGACAGGGAAGTACGAGCAGTACTTC.

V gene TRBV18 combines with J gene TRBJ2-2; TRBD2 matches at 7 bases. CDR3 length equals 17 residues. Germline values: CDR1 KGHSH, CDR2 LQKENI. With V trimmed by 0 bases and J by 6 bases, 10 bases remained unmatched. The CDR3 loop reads CASSPPRASGSAGELFF. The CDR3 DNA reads TGTGCCAGCTCACCACCGAGGGCTAGCGGATCGGCCGGGGAGCTGTTTTTT. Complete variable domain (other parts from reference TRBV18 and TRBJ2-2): NAGVMQNPRHLVRRRGQEARLRCSPMKGHSHVYWYRQLPEEGLKFMVYLQKENIIDESGMPKERFSAEFPKEGPSILRIQQVVRGDSAAYFCASSPPRASGSAGELFFGEGSRLTVL.

The CDR3 sequence is CASSPGAGTDTQYF. The CDR3 bases are TGTGCCAGCTCACCAGGGGCGGGGACAGATACGCAGTATTTT. The gene calls are TRBV18 and TRBJ2-3; maybe TRBD2 (6 bases). Germline lookup yields CDR1 KGHSH and CDR2 LQKENI. V dropped 2 bases and J dropped 3 bases, with 9 bases sitting between them. This CDR3 spans 14 amino acids.

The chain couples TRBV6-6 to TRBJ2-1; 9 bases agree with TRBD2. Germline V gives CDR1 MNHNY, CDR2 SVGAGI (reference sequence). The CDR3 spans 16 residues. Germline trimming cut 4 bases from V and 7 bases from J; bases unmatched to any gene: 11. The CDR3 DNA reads TGTGCCAGCAGTTCCGGCGTGGGCGGGAGGGCAAATGAGCAGTTCTTC. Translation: CASSSGVGGRANEQFF.

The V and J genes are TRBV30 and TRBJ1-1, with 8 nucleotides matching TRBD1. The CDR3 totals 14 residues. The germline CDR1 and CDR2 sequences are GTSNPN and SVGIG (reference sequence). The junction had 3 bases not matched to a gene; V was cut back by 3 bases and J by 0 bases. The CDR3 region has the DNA TGTGCCTGGAGCCCAGGGGGCCTGAACACTGAAGCTTTCTTT. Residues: CAWSPGGLNTEAFF.

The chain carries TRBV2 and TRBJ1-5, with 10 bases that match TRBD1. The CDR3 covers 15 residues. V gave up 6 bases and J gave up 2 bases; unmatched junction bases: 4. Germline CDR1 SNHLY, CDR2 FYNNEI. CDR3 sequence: CASSRDRGGNQPQHF. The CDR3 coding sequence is TGTGCCAGCAGCAGGGACAGGGGTGGCAATCAGCCCCAGCATTTT.

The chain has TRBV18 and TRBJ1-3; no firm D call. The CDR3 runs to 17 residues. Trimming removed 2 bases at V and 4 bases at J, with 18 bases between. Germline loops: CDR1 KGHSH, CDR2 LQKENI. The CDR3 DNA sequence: TGTGCCAGCTCACCATTCTCAGCACCCCTCTCAGGAAACACCATATATTTT. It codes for CASSPFSAPLSGNTIYF.

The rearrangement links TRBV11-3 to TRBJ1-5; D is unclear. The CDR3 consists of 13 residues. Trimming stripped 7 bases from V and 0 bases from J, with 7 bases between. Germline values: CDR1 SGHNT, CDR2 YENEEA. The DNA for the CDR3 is TGTGCCAGCACCTGTTATAGCAATCAGCCCCAGCATTTT. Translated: CASTCYSNQPQHF.

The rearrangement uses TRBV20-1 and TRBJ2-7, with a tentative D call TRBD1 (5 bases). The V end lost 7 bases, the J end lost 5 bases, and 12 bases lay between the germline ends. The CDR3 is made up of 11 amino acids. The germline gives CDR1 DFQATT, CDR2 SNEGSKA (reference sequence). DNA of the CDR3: TGCAGTGGCGCAGGGCTGGACGAGCAGTACTTC. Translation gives CSGAGLDEQYF.

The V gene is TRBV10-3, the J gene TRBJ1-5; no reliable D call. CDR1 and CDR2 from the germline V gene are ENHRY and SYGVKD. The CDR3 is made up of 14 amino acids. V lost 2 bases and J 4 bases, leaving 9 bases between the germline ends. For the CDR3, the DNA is TGTGCCATCAGTGAGCAAAGGGAAAATCAGCCCCAGCATTTT. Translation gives CAISEQRENQPQHF.

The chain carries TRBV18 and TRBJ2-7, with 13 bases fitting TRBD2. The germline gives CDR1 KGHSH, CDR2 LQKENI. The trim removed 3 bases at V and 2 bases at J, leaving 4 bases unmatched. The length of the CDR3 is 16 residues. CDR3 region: CASSPALAGGPYEQYF. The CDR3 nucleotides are TGTGCCAGCTCACCCGCACTAGCGGGAGGGCCCTACGAGCAGTACTTC.

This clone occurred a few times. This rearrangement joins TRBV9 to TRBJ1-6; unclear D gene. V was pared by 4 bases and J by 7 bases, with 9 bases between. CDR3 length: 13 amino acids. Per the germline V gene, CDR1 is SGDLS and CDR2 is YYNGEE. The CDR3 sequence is CASSSRPNSPLHF. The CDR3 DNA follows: TGTGCCAGCAGCTCCCGTCCCAATTCACCCCTCCACTTT. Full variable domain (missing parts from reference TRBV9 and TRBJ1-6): DSGVTQTPKHLITATGQRVTLRCSPRSGDLSVYWYQQSLDQGLQFLIQYYNGEERAKGNILERFSAQQFPDLHSELNLSSLELGDSALYFCASSSRPNSPLHFGNGTRLTVT.

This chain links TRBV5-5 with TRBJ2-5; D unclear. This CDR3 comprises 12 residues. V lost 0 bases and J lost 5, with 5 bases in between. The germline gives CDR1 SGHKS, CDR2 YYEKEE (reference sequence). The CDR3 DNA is TGTGCCAGCAGCTTGGCGGAGGAGACCCAGTACTTC. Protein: CASSLAEETQYF.

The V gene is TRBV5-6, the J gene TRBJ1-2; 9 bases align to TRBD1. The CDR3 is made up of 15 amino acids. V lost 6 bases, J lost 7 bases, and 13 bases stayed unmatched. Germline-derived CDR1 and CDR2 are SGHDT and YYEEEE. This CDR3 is CASMTGDRVGGGYTF. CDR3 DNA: TGTGCCAGCATGACGGGGGACAGGGTAGGCGGTGGCTACACCTTC.

The CDR3 loop is CASSQDGQPNEQFF. As DNA, the CDR3 is TGCGCCAGCAGCCAAGATGGGCAGCCGAATGAGCAGTTCTTC. The chain is built from TRBV4-3 and TRBJ2-1, with no clear D. The germline V gene encodes CDR1 LGHNA and CDR2 YSLEER. V was trimmed by 0 bases and J by 7 bases, leaving 10 bases between them. This CDR3 is 14 amino acids long.

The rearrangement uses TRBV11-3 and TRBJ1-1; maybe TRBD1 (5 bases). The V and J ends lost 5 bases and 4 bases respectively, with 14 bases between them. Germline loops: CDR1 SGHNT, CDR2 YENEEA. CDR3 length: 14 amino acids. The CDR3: CASSESGYLTEAFF. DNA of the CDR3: TGTGCCAGCAGCGAATCAGGGTATCTCACTGAAGCTTTCTTT.